The clone carrying this T cell receptor beta chain turned up a few times. As yet, its antigen is unknown. The data are from a study of T cell repertoires in cytomegalovirus infection. Study in general: Carrying CMV and the relevant HLA type showed in public TCR beta signatures. Findings and caveats of the study: CMV-specific TCR beta clonotypes restricted by HLA-C dominated the ex vivo response.

From the reads, TCRdb called clonotypes with MiXCR, one entry per CDR3 protein. The sample carries 290,000 or so distinct CDR3 sequences, roughly a tenth recorded once. CDR1 is LNHDA, CDR2 SQIVND, per germline (reference sequence). This CDR3 contains 14 residues. V was cut by 10 bases and J by 1 base, with 17 bases left in between. The receptor comes from a human donor in good health (CMV status not recorded). Some clones in this sample may be carry-over from other donors' samples. The sample comprised PBMCs. The chain links TRBV19 to TRBJ2-7; a possible D gene is TRBD1 (6 bases). The CDR3 DNA is TGTGCCACCGCGGCAGGGGTTCCATCCTACGAGCAGTACTTC. Translation: CATAAGVPSYEQYF.